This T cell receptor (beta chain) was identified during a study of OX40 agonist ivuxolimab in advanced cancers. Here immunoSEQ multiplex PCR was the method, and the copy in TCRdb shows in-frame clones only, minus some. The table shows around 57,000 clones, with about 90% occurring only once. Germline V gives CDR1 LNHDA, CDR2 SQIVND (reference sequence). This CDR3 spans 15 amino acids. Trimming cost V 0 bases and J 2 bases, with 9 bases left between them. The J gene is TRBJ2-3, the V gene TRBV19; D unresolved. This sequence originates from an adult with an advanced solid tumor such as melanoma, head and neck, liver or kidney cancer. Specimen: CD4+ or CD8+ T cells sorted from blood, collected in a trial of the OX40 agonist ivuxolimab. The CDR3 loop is CASSIDFEATDTQYF. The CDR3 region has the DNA TGTGCCAGTAGTATAGATTTTGAGGCCACAGATACGCAGTATTTT. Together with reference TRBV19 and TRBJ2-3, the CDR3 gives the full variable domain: DGGITQSPKYLFRKEGQNVTLSCEQNLNHDAMYWYRQDPGQGLRLIYYSQIVNDFQKGDIAEGYSVSREKKESFPLTVTSAQKNPTAFYLCASSIDFEATDTQYFGPGTRLTVL.